These 26 T cell receptor beta chains came from one sample sequenced in a study of identical twins. One entry per CDR3 protein results from TCRdb running MiXCR on the 5' RACE reads. The sample shows around 370,000 distinct CDR3 sequences, about 10% of them seen only once. The sample taken for sequencing was naive T cells sorted from blood. These receptors were taken from a woman aged 45-59 years in good health.

This chain connects TRBV5-4 to TRBJ2-5; D perhaps matches TRBD1 (5 bases). CDR1 and CDR2 from the germline V gene are SGHNT and YYREEE (reference sequence). With 0 bases removed from V and 3 bases from J, the gap between germline ends came to 21 bases. The CDR3 loop spans 18 amino acids. DNA of the CDR3: TGTGCCAGCAGCTTGGCGCGGCTCGAACAGGCTTTGGAAGAGACCCAGTACTTC. Encoded protein: CASSLARLEQALEETQYF. Full variable domain (remainder filled in from reference TRBV5-4 and TRBJ2-5): ETGVTQSPTHLIKTRGQQVTLRCSSQSGHNTVSWYQQALGQGPQFIFQYYREEENGRGNFPPRFSGLQFPNYSSELNVNALELDDSALYLCASSLARLEQALEETQYFGPGTRLLVL.

This clonotype appeared a few times. The rearrangement links TRBV4-1 to TRBJ1-1; 9 bases map to TRBD1. Germline V gene lookup returns CDR1 MGHRA and CDR2 YSYEKL. The CDR3 spans 20 residues. With V trimmed by 4 bases and J by 0 bases, 18 bases remained unmatched. As DNA, the CDR3 is TGCGCCAGCAGCCCAATCAGAACCGGGACAGGGTTTGGCATGAACACTGAAGCTTTCTTT. Residues: CASSPIRTGTGFGMNTEAFF.

This clonotype came up a few times. This sequence joins TRBV5-1 and TRBJ1-1; TRBD1 matches at 7 bases. Germline assignment: CDR1 SGHRS and CDR2 YFSETQ. J was trimmed by 1 base and V by 0 bases; bases with no gene match: 3. The CDR3 extends over 15 amino acids. CDR3 sequence: CASSLGNRGNTEAFF. The DNA of the CDR3 is TGCGCCAGCAGCTTGGGTAACAGGGGGAACACTGAAGCTTTCTTT.

This clonotype was recorded many times. The CDR3 DNA reads as TGCAGTGCTAGGAAAGGCCCCTATGGCTACACCTTC. This encodes CSARKGPYGYTF. This chain uses TRBV20-1 with TRBJ1-2, with unresolved D. This CDR3 has 12 amino acids. Per germline, CDR1 DFQATT and CDR2 SNEGSKA (reference sequence). The V end was cut by 3 bases, the J end by 4 bases, with 9 bases between.

This sequence joins TRBV20-1 and TRBJ2-7; 8 positions agree with TRBD2. J gave up 5 bases and V 6 bases, and 18 bases lay outside the gene matches. Germline CDR1 is DFQATT and CDR2 is SNEGSKA (reference sequence). The CDR3 is made up of 16 amino acids. CDR3 bases: TGCAGTGCACCTGGGCCTCCTAGCGGGCTTAAGAACGAGCAGTACTTC. Its protein product is CSAPGPPSGLKNEQYF.

This clonotype has just a few counts. The chain is built from TRBV11-2 and TRBJ1-1; D unresolved. The V and J ends lost 0 bases and 6 bases respectively, with 14 bases between them. CDR3 size: 15 residues. The V gene's germline CDR1 is SGHAT and CDR2 FQNNGV. The chain's CDR3 is CASSLEARPASEAFF. The CDR3 nucleotides are TGTGCCAGCAGCTTAGAGGCGCGGCCAGCCTCTGAAGCTTTCTTT.

This chain uses TRBV3-1 with TRBJ2-1; 9 bases fit TRBD2. Germline-derived CDR1 and CDR2 are LGHDT and YNNKEL (reference sequence). V gave up 4 bases and J gave up 13 bases; unmatched junction bases: 14. The CDR3 runs to 15 residues. In nucleotides, the CDR3 is TGTGCCAGCAGCCCACCGACTAGCGGTCCACCCCCACAGTTCTTC. Residues: CASSPPTSGPPPQFF.

The chain is built from TRBV29-1 and TRBJ2-2; 10 bases are a match to TRBD2. CDR3 size: 13 residues. V trimming: 4 bases; J trimming: 6 bases; junction bases outside the gene matches: 2. CDR1 is SQVTM, CDR2 ANQGSEA, per germline. Here the CDR3 reads CSVAGTSAGELFF. The CDR3 DNA reads as TGCAGCGTTGCGGGGACTAGCGCCGGGGAGCTGTTTTTT.

The genes are TRBV6-5 and TRBJ2-7, with 7 bases aligning to TRBD1. Germline CDR1 is MNHEY and CDR2 is SVGAGI. Trimming removed 10 bases from V and 5 bases from J; junction bases left unmatched: 11. The CDR3 spans 13 residues. CDR3 bases: TGTGCCACTGCCGACAGGGTGCGGCACGAGCAGTACTTC. Amino acid sequence: CATADRVRHEQYF.

There are many counts of this clonotype. The chain recombines TRBV6-5 with TRBJ2-7; 9 bases line up with TRBD1. Germline CDR1 MNHEY, CDR2 SVGAGI. V lost 0 bases to trimming and J lost 5 bases; unmatched junction nucleotides: 8. The CDR3 consists of 16 residues. Here the CDR3 reads CASSYSGGTGRDEQYF. The CDR3 DNA reads as TGTGCCAGCAGTTACTCTGGCGGGACAGGGAGGGACGAGCAGTACTTC.

In this sample, this clonotype turned up many times. The chain is built from TRBV7-3 and TRBJ1-2; 7 bases are shared with TRBD1. Germline V CDR1 and CDR2: SGHTA, FQGTGA. The CDR3 is 16 residues long. V was pared by 3 bases and J by 5 bases, with 12 bases of the junction left unmatched. The CDR3 here is CASSLTGSDREYGYTF. The DNA for the CDR3 is TGTGCCAGCAGCTTGACGGGTAGTGACAGGGAATATGGCTACACCTTC.

The chain couples TRBV29-1 to TRBJ1-1, with 12 bases fitting TRBD1. The CDR3 loop spans 15 amino acids. The V segment lost 7 bases and the J segment 4 bases; nucleotides outside the gene matches: 10. CDR1 and CDR2 from the germline V gene are SQVTM and ANQGSEA. For the CDR3, the DNA is TGCAGCGCCACCGGGACAGGGGGCGTCGGCACTGAAGCTTTCTTT. Translated: CSATGTGGVGTEAFF.

This chain links TRBV12-3 or TRBV12-4 with TRBJ2-7; D is uncertain. The CDR3 has 11 amino acids. The V and J ends lost 5 bases and 6 bases respectively, with 8 bases between them. The CDR3 DNA reads as TGTGCCAGCAGTCCCTCTGTCGAGCAGTACTTC. This gives the protein CASSPSVEQYF.

The chain employs TRBV19 and TRBJ2-5; maybe TRBD1 (6 bases). V shed 3 bases and J shed 1 base, with 12 bases lying between them. The CDR3 sequence is 15 residues long. Germline lookup yields CDR1 LNHDA and CDR2 SQIVND (reference sequence). The CDR3 loop reads CASSMLGGFQETQYF. The CDR3 DNA follows: TGTGCCAGTAGTATGTTAGGGGGTTTCCAAGAGACCCAGTACTTC.

In its sample, this clonotype was seen a few times. This chain joins TRBV7-8 and TRBJ2-7; no definite D call. The CDR3 covers 15 residues. The germline gives CDR1 SGHVS, CDR2 FQNEAQ. Trimming stripped 4 bases from V and 2 bases from J, with 15 bases between. The CDR3 DNA is TGTGCCAGCAGCTCCACGACAAACTGGGCCTACGAGCAGTACTTC. It encodes CASSSTTNWAYEQYF.

This clonotype was counted between two and nine times. The CDR3 protein is CASSFGTLQETQYF. CDR3 bases: TGCGCCAGCAGTTTCGGGACTCTCCAAGAGACCCAGTACTTC. V usage is TRBV5-1 and J usage is TRBJ2-5, with D possibly being TRBD2 (6 bases). Trimming stripped 5 bases from V and 1 base from J, with 12 bases between. The CDR3 totals 14 residues. CDR1 SGHRS and CDR2 YFSETQ come from the germline V gene.

The chain has TRBV4-1 and TRBJ2-2, with 13 bases identical to TRBD2. CDR1 is MGHRA, CDR2 YSYEKL, per germline. The CDR3 sequence is 20 residues long. With 4 bases clipped from V and 3 bases from J, the junction kept 14 bases outside the gene matches. The CDR3 spells CASSLKVGLAGAVDTGELFF. The CDR3 DNA reads as TGCGCCAGCAGCCTCAAGGTAGGACTAGCGGGAGCCGTTGACACCGGGGAGCTGTTTTTT.

The genes are TRBV5-6 and TRBJ2-7, with 9 bases lining up with TRBD1. CDR3 length: 14 amino acids. Per the germline V gene, CDR1 is SGHDT and CDR2 is YYEEEE. V dropped 4 bases and J dropped 5; count of bases not matched to a gene: 7. The CDR3 sequence: CASSTPGQGDEQYF. The CDR3 nucleotides are TGTGCCAGCAGCACCCCGGGACAGGGAGACGAGCAGTACTTC.

The chain recombines TRBV12-3 or TRBV12-4 with TRBJ2-1; weak D call: TRBD2 (5 bases). CDR3 length equals 12 residues. The ends were cut back, 3 bases at V and 9 bases at J, with 9 bases in the middle. The CDR3 sequence is CASSFGGPEQFF. The CDR3 DNA sequence: TGTGCCAGCAGTTTTGGAGGCCCTGAGCAGTTCTTC.

A few counts support this clonotype. V usage is TRBV20-1 and J usage is TRBJ2-5; 8 bases map to TRBD2. The junction had 5 bases not matched to a gene; V was cut back by 0 bases and J by 5 bases. The CDR3 is 14 residues long. Germline lookup yields CDR1 DFQATT and CDR2 SNEGSKA (reference sequence). The CDR3 DNA reads TGCAGTGCTAGAGACTCAGCGGGAGTGGAGACCCAGTACTTC. This sequence encodes CSARDSAGVETQYF.

This clonotype was counted ten times or more. The rearrangement joins TRBV2 to TRBJ2-1; no clear D. The CDR3 spans 11 residues. The germline V gene encodes CDR1 SNHLY and CDR2 FYNNEI. The ends were cut back, 4 bases at V and 14 bases at J, with 12 bases in the middle. This chain's CDR3 is CASSGDQREFF. DNA for the CDR3: TGTGCCAGCAGTGGCGATCAGCGAGAGTTCTTC.

V and J are TRBV11-2 and TRBJ2-7; 10 positions agree with TRBD2. The trim removed 5 bases at V and 6 bases at J, leaving 1 base unmatched. There are 12 residues in the CDR3. CDR1 is SGHAT and CDR2 is FQNNGV in the germline V gene. The CDR3 nucleotides read TGTGCCAGCAGCCGACTAGCGGGCGAGCAGTACTTC. Translating it yields CASSRLAGEQYF.

CDR3 coding DNA: TGTGCCAGCAGCCAAGGGGGACTAGAACGGTTTGGTGAGCAGTTCTTC. It specifies CASSQGGLERFGEQFF. The chain employs TRBV3-1 and TRBJ2-1; 8 bases match TRBD2. The CDR3 consists of 16 residues. Looked up from germline, CDR1 is LGHDT and CDR2 is YNNKEL (reference sequence). After removal of 1 base from V and 9 bases from J, the junction contained 11 bases not matched to a gene.

The chain employs TRBV24-1 and TRBJ2-1, with 8 bases fitting TRBD2. The junction had 15 bases not matched to a gene; V was cut back by 2 bases and J by 4 bases. The germline gives CDR1 KGHDR, CDR2 SFDVKD. There are 19 residues in the CDR3. For the CDR3, the DNA is TGTGCCACCAGTGATTCTGGCCAGCGGGGCGGGGGGATTTACAATGAGCAGTTCTTC. This encodes CATSDSGQRGGGIYNEQFF.

The table lists this clonotype with a few counts. The V and J genes are TRBV4-1 and TRBJ2-7; D might be TRBD1 (6 bases). The V end was cut by 0 bases, the J end by 2 bases, with 11 bases between. This CDR3 spans 15 amino acids. Germline V CDR1 and CDR2: MGHRA, YSYEKL. The CDR3 nucleotides read TGCGCCAGCAGCCAAGATAGGACAGTAACCTACGAGCAGTACGTC. It yields the protein CASSQDRTVTYEQYV.

This chain joins TRBV29-1 and TRBJ1-1; D is unresolved. The V end lost 7 bases, the J end lost 0 bases, and 12 bases lay between the germline ends. The CDR3 sequence is 13 residues long. Germline V CDR1 and CDR2: SQVTM, ANQGSEA. The CDR3 is CSAKRAMNTEAFF. Here the CDR3 DNA reads TGCAGCGCCAAAAGGGCCATGAACACTGAAGCTTTCTTT.